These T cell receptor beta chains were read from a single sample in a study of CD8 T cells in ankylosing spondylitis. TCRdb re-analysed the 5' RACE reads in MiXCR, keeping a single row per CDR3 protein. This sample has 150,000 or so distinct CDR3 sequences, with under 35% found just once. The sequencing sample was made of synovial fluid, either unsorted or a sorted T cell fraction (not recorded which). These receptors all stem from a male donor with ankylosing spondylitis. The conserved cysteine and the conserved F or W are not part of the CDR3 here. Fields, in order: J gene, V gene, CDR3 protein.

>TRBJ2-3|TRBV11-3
ASSLAGTGFADTQY
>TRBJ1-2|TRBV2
ASSDVGGVFGYT
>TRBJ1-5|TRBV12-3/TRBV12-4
ASSGGGNQPQH
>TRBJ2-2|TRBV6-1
ASTLTGTSGGELF
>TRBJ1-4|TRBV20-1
STRQGGEKLF
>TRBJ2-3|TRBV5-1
ASSPRLAAADTQY
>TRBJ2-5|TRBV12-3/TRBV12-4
ASSLSGSQETQY
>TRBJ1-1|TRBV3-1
ASSRSEWGLGAF
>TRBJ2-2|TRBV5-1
ASRVPGTRNTGELF
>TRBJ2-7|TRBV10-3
AISERRASPDSYEQY
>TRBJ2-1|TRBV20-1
SARAGGAYYNEQF
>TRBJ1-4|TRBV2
ASSVVGNEKLF
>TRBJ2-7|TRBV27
ASRLGWSSYEQY
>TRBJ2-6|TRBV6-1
ASKAGTAFSGANVLT
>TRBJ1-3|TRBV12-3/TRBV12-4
ASREGSSGNTIY
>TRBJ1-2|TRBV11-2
ASSPNLVEGYT
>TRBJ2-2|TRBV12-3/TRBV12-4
ASSLPPDNTGELF
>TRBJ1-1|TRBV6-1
ASSLGWGSEAF
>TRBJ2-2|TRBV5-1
ASSLDGIGTGELF
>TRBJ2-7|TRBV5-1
ASSPGQPYSYEQY
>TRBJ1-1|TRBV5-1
ASSTGQINTEAF
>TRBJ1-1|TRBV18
ASSLVSRNTEAF
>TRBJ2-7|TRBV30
AWSPGTVTYEQY
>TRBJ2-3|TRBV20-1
SASIEVTQY
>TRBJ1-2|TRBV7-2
ASSPGTGVGYT
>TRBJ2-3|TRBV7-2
ASSSQGIGDTQY
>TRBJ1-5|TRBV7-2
ASTDVSNQPQH
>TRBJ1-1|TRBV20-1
SAEDSGDTEAF
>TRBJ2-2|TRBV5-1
ASKDRAWGTGELF
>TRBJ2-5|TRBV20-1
SATSRGQETQY
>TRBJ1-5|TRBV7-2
ASSLETGQPQH
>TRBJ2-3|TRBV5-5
ASSWRAGIDTQY
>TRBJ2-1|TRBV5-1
ASSTLGAGYNEQF
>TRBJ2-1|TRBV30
AWSGTREQF
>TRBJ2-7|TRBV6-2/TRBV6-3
ASRTSFYEQY
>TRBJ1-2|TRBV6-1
ASRKLLTGAINPIYGYT
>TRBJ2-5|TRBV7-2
ASSLVASGNWETQY
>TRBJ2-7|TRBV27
ASRRGGRMNYEQY
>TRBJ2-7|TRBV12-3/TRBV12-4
ASSSRDRALYEQY
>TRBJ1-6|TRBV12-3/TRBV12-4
ASSFSDRDNSPLH
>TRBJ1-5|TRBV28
ASSYRHNQPQH
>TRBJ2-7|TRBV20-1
SASGEPKPYEQY
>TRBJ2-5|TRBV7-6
ASSRALGGADTQY
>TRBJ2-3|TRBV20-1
SAGTSGRLTDTQY
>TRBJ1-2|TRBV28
ASSFWAGPYGYT
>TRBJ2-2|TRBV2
ASSLGGVAGGGELF
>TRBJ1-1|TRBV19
ASSRGQTMNTEAF
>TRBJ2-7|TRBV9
ASSPTGFVYYEQY
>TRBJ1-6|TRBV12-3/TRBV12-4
ASRGGEVDNSPLH
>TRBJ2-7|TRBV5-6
ASSSVVGGYEQY
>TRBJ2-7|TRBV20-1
SAPMGGTQGYEQY
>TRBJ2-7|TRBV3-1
ASSLLGGGSYEQY
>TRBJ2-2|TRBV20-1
SALDSGALAGELF